This passage covers 31 T cell receptor beta chains from one sample sequenced in a study of blood T cell repertoires in COVID-19. Clones were sequenced by immunoSEQ multiplex PCR, and TCRdb holds only the in-frame ones, with some missing. This repertoire shows 200,000 or so clones, around four fifths found once; its top ten account for approximately 0.9%. Input material: peripheral blood. These TCRs come from a man aged 55 to 70 with COVID-19, enrolled during active disease.

The chain links TRBV5-6 to TRBJ1-4, with TRBD1 as a possible D gene (5 bases). Germline V lookup: CDR1 SGHDT, CDR2 YYEEEE. The ends were cut back, 3 bases at V and 2 bases at J, with 8 bases in the middle. The CDR3 contains 14 residues. Here the CDR3 DNA reads TGTGCCAGCAGCTCAGGGATGACTAATGAAAAACTGTTTTTT. Translated: CASSSGMTNEKLFF.

This clone was seen a handful of times. This rearrangement joins TRBV7-3 to TRBJ1-1, with D possibly TRBD1 on 5 matching bases. Germline lookup yields CDR1 SGHTA and CDR2 FQGTGA. Trimming removed 6 bases from V and 1 base from J, with 9 bases in between. CDR3 length: 13 amino acids. CDR3 amino acids: CASSSDRNTEAFF. CDR3 in DNA: TGTGCCAGCAGTTCCGACAGGAACACTGAAGCTTTCTTT.

The CDR3 sequence: CATSDSDQPQHF. The CDR3 DNA is TGTGCCACCAGTGATTCGGATCAGCCCCAGCATTTT. The chain employs TRBV24-1 and TRBJ1-5; D call uncertain. This CDR3 spans 12 amino acids. V lost 2 bases and J 5 bases, leaving 3 bases between the germline ends. Per the germline V gene, CDR1 is KGHDR and CDR2 is SFDVKD.

The J gene is TRBJ1-2, the V gene TRBV28; 8 bases agree with TRBD1. CDR3 length: 15 amino acids. The germline V gene encodes CDR1 MDHEN and CDR2 SYDVKM. With V trimmed by 5 bases and J by 8 bases, 13 bases remained unmatched. The CDR3 region is CASSPRLGQGGGYTF. CDR3 sequence (DNA): TGTGCCAGCAGTCCCCGCCTCGGACAGGGTGGAGGCTACACCTTC.

The genes are TRBV9 and TRBJ1-4; D might be TRBD1 (6 bases). Trimming stripped 0 bases from V and 8 bases from J, with 11 bases between. Germline loops: CDR1 SGDLS, CDR2 YYNGEE. This CDR3 region has 14 residues. For the CDR3, the DNA is TGTGCCAGCAGCGTAGGGGGGCTGGGGGAAAAACTGTTTTTT. It specifies CASSVGGLGEKLFF.

The chain is built from TRBV7-2 and TRBJ2-7; 14 positions agree with TRBD2. The CDR3 is 15 amino acids. Losses at the gene ends were 5 bases for V and 4 bases for J; bases not matched to a gene: 4. The germline V gene encodes CDR1 SGHTA and CDR2 FQGNSA. CDR3 protein: CASSRTSGRSYEQYF. CDR3 nucleotides: TGTGCCAGCAGCCGGACTAGCGGGAGGTCTTACGAGCAGTACTTC.

The chain couples TRBV6-4 to TRBJ1-6, with 7 bases that match TRBD1. CDR1 MRHNA and CDR2 SNTAGT come from the germline V gene. The CDR3 runs to 15 residues. Unmatched junction bases numbered 7, after V lost 4 bases and J lost 7 bases. As DNA, the CDR3 is TGTGCCAGCAGTGTCCAGGGGACAGCCAATTCACCCCTCCACTTT. Encoded protein: CASSVQGTANSPLHF.

The genes are TRBV6-2 or TRBV6-3 and TRBJ1-5; D is uncertain. Trimming cost V 2 bases and J 7 bases, with 9 bases left between them. This CDR3 comprises 13 residues. Germline V lookup: CDR1 MNHEY, CDR2 SVGEGT. The CDR3 DNA sequence: TGTGCCAGCAGTTACGGAGGTAACCAGCCCCAGCATTTT. As protein: CASSYGGNQPQHF.

The CDR3 coding sequence is TGCGCCAGCAGCGAAACTCCCTCCTCCTACGAGCAGTACTTC. It codes for CASSETPSSYEQYF. This rearrangement joins TRBV4-1 to TRBJ2-7; D unclear. The length of the CDR3 is 14 residues. V shed 5 bases and J shed 0 bases, with 11 bases lying between them. Germline V gene sequence: CDR1 MGHRA, CDR2 YSYEKL.

V gene TRBV7-2 combines with J gene TRBJ1-2, with 8 bases matching TRBD1. Germline lookup yields CDR1 SGHTA and CDR2 FQGNSA. The J segment lost 5 bases and the V segment lost 1 base, leaving 9 bases of the junction unmatched. The CDR3 has 16 residues. CDR3 loop: CASSLDLGRTGYGYTF. The DNA of the CDR3 is TGTGCCAGCAGCTTAGACTTAGGCCGGACAGGGTATGGCTACACCTTC. Looking up the rest from reference TRBV7-2 and TRBJ1-2 gives the full variable domain: GAGVSQSPSNKVTEKGKDVELRCDPISGHTALYWYRQSLGQGLEFLIYFQGNSAPDKSGLPSDRFSAERTGGSVSTLTIQRTQQEDSAVYLCASSLDLGRTGYGYTFGSGTRLTVV.

The V gene is TRBV7-2, the J gene TRBJ1-5; D remains ambiguous. CDR3 length: 13 residues. Germline values: CDR1 SGHTA, CDR2 FQGNSA. With 5 bases removed from V and 7 bases from J, the gap between germline ends came to 12 bases. CDR3 sequence (DNA): TGTGCCAGCAGCCTGGAGCGGTTGCAGCCCCAGCATTTT. Its protein product is CASSLERLQPQHF.

This clone was counted once. The chain joins TRBV5-6 to TRBJ1-1; possibly TRBD1 for D (5 bases). The CDR3 spans 15 residues. V lost 3 bases and J 0 bases, leaving 12 bases between the germline ends. The V gene's germline CDR1 is SGHDT and CDR2 YYEEEE. The CDR3 here is CASSSRVLMNTEAFF. CDR3 sequence (DNA): TGTGCCAGCAGCTCCAGGGTTCTCATGAACACTGAAGCTTTCTTT.

The gene calls are TRBV5-4 and TRBJ2-3; D is possibly TRBD1 (8 bases). Germline-derived CDR1 and CDR2 are SGHNT and YYREEE (reference sequence). CDR3 size: 14 residues. V shed 2 bases and J shed 6 bases, with 13 bases lying between them. The CDR3 here is CASSLGQGGDTQYF. CDR3 bases: TGTGCCAGCAGCTTAGGACAGGGAGGGGATACGCAGTATTTT. Full variable domain (outside the CDR3, taken from reference TRBV5-4 and TRBJ2-3): ETGVTQSPTHLIKTRGQQVTLRCSSQSGHNTVSWYQQALGQGPQFIFQYYREEENGRGNFPPRFSGLQFPNYSSELNVNALELDDSALYLCASSLGQGGDTQYFGPGTRLTVL.

This rearrangement joins TRBV7-2 to TRBJ2-5; 7 bases match TRBD2. The CDR3 is 15 residues long. Germline-derived CDR1 and CDR2 are SGHTA and FQGNSA. V gave up 1 base and J gave up 0 bases; unmatched junction bases: 2. CDR3 in amino acids: CASSLGGGYQETQYF. The DNA of the CDR3 is TGTGCCAGCAGCTTAGGGGGGGGGTACCAAGAGACCCAGTACTTC.

The chain is built from TRBV27 and TRBJ1-3; maybe TRBD1 (5 bases). V was clipped by 2 bases and J by 2 bases, with 10 bases between them. This CDR3 spans 15 amino acids. Germline lookup yields CDR1 MNHEY and CDR2 SMNVEV (reference sequence). The DNA for the CDR3 is TGTGCCAGCAGTTTACAGGGTGACCCTGGAAACACCATATATTTT. Protein: CASSLQGDPGNTIYF.

The chain carries TRBV3-1 (or the pseudogene TRBV3-2) and TRBJ2-3; D is unclear. Between the trimmed V and J ends, which lost 4 bases and 4 bases, there was a span of 15 bases. The germline V gene encodes CDR1 LGHDT and CDR2 YNNKEL (reference sequence). This CDR3 comprises 15 residues. The CDR3 DNA reads as TGTGCCAGCAGCCTTCGACGCATTGGGCCAGATACGCAGTATTTT. Translating gives CASSLRRIGPDTQYF.

This clone occurred a few times. CDR3 amino acids: CASSRRFEAFF. The DNA for the CDR3 is TGTGCCAGCAGTCGGAGGTTTGAAGCTTTCTTT. This sequence joins TRBV7-9 and TRBJ1-1, with D uncertain. This CDR3 has 11 amino acids. The germline CDR1 and CDR2 sequences are SEHNR and FQNEAQ (reference sequence). V was cut by 6 bases and J by 7 bases, with 9 bases left in between.

A single count supports this clone. The chain has TRBV7-2 and TRBJ1-6; perhaps TRBD1 as D (6 bases). CDR3 length: 14 residues. CDR1 and CDR2 (germline): SGHTA, FQGNSA. The V gene lost 3 bases and the J gene lost 4 bases, with 7 bases spanning the gap. The CDR3 DNA follows: TGTGCCAGCAGCTTTGGACAGTATAATTCACCCCTCCACTTT. It encodes CASSFGQYNSPLHF.

This rearrangement joins TRBV7-8 to TRBJ1-6; D call uncertain. V was cut by 5 bases and J by 4 bases, with 12 bases left in between. Per the germline V gene, CDR1 is SGHVS and CDR2 is FQNEAQ. There are 15 residues in the CDR3. This chain's CDR3 is CASSPVAPYNSPLHF. The CDR3 region has the DNA TGTGCCAGCAGCCCTGTAGCGCCGTATAATTCACCCCTCCACTTT. Full variable domain (missing parts from reference TRBV7-8 and TRBJ1-6): GAGVSQSPRYKVAKRGQDVALRCDPISGHVSLFWYQQALGQGPEFLTYFQNEAQLDKSGLPSDRFFAERPEGSVSTLKIQRTQQEDSAVYLCASSPVAPYNSPLHFGNGTRLTVT.

The chain couples TRBV20-1 to TRBJ2-3; tentatively, D is TRBD2 (6 bases). Germline V lookup: CDR1 DFQATT, CDR2 SNEGSKA (reference sequence). The CDR3 consists of 11 residues. The CDR3 reads CSGGRRDTQYF. The CDR3, as DNA: TGCAGCGGGGGACGGAGAGATACGCAGTATTTT.

The chain recombines TRBV6-5 with TRBJ1-6; D is unclear. V was cut by 0 bases and J by 6 bases, with 3 bases left in between. Germline CDR1 is MNHEY and CDR2 is SVGAGI. The CDR3 is made up of 13 amino acids. The DNA of the CDR3 is TGTGCCAGCAGTTACTCTCTTAATTCACCCCTCCACTTT. Amino acids: CASSYSLNSPLHF.

This clone appeared a single time. CDR3 loop: CASSPRRDRATEAFF. DNA of the CDR3: TGTGCCAGCAGTCCCAGACGGGACAGGGCCACTGAAGCTTTCTTT. The rearrangement uses TRBV6-5 and TRBJ1-1; 9 bases are a match to TRBD1. In germline, CDR1 is MNHEY, CDR2 SVGAGI. V trimming: 5 bases; J trimming: 4 bases; junction bases outside the gene matches: 8. The CDR3 loop spans 15 amino acids.

This chain connects TRBV6-4 to TRBJ1-5; weak D call: TRBD1 (6 bases). Trimming left V 4 bases short and J 2 bases short, with 15 bases between. The CDR3 spans 16 residues. Germline loops: CDR1 MRHNA, CDR2 SNTAGT. The CDR3 protein is CASSVNGGQGNQPQHF. DNA of the CDR3: TGTGCCAGCAGTGTTAACGGGGGGCAAGGCAATCAGCCCCAGCATTTT.

The chain couples TRBV6-1 to TRBJ2-1; D is perhaps TRBD1 (8 bases). This CDR3 is built from 18 residues. In germline, CDR1 is MNHNS, CDR2 SASEGT. Trimming removed 1 base at V and 0 bases at J, with 16 bases between. Here the CDR3 DNA reads TGTGCCAGCAGTGAAGGGGGGGGACAGGCAAGCTCCTACAATGAGCAGTTCTTC. It translates to CASSEGGGQASSYNEQFF.

The rearrangement links TRBV2 to TRBJ2-5, with TRBD2 matching 12 bases. The CDR3 sequence is 15 residues long. The V and J ends lost 4 bases and 5 bases, in that order; junction bases with no gene match: 5. Germline V gives CDR1 SNHLY, CDR2 FYNNEI. The CDR3 nucleotides are TGTGCCAGCAGTGGGACTAGCGGGGCGGGGGAGACCCAGTACTTC. Protein product: CASSGTSGAGETQYF.

The chain couples TRBV3-1 (or the pseudogene TRBV3-2) to TRBJ1-1; no definite D call. CDR3 length: 13 residues. The germline V and J ends were trimmed by 4 bases and 1 base, with 7 bases remaining between them. Germline values: CDR1 LGHDT, CDR2 YNNKEL (reference sequence). The CDR3 nucleotides read TGTGCCAGCAGCCCACGGGAGAACACTGAAGCTTTCTTT. Residues: CASSPRENTEAFF.

The CDR3, as DNA: TGTGCCAGCAGCCCCATCCTTACAAGAACAGGTGAAGCTTTCTTT. Translation gives CASSPILTRTGEAFF. The chain carries TRBV5-6 and TRBJ1-1; the D gene is possibly TRBD1 (5 bases). Trimming took 4 bases from V and 7 from J, leaving 20 bases between them. Germline values: CDR1 SGHDT, CDR2 YYEEEE. The CDR3 is 15 residues long.

This clone was picked up a small number of times. J is TRBJ1-5 and V is TRBV4-1; the match to TRBD1 covers 8 bases. The CDR3 length is 15 residues. V shed 4 bases and J 6 bases; nucleotides not matched to a gene: 8. Germline lookup yields CDR1 MGHRA and CDR2 YSYEKL. DNA of the CDR3: TGCGCCAGCAGCCTCTCAGGACAGGGAGGTCAGCCCCAGCATTTT. As protein: CASSLSGQGGQPQHF.

The rearrangement links TRBV15 to TRBJ2-1; 9 nucleotides agree with TRBD1. The trim removed 8 bases at V and 8 bases at J, leaving 16 bases unmatched. CDR1 and CDR2 (germline): LNHNV, YYDKDF (reference sequence). There are 16 residues in the CDR3. CDR3 in DNA: TGTGCCACCCTCAATTTCGGGACAGGGATATCCGATGAGCAGTTCTTC. It yields the protein CATLNFGTGISDEQFF.

The sample holds a few counts of this clone. This chain uses TRBV28 with TRBJ1-1; 8 nucleotides align to TRBD1. The junction had 9 bases not matched to a gene; V was cut back by 3 bases and J by 0 bases. Germline CDR1 MDHEN, CDR2 SYDVKM. The CDR3 length is 17 residues. DNA for the CDR3: TGTGCCAGCAGTTTGGTATCCAGGGGGCTTGTGAACACTGAAGCTTTCTTT. It encodes CASSLVSRGLVNTEAFF.

The chain couples TRBV27 to TRBJ1-2; D unclear. The CDR3 runs to 16 residues. Trimming took off 3 bases at V and 8 bases at J, with 22 bases between the two ends. Looked up from germline, CDR1 is MNHEY and CDR2 is SMNVEV (reference sequence). The chain's CDR3 is CASSLRISGLGEGYTF. DNA for the CDR3: TGTGCCAGCAGTTTGCGAATCAGTGGTTTGGGAGAAGGCTACACCTTC.